A single sample is the source of the 13 T cell receptor beta chains below, sequenced in a study of T cell responses to AZD1222 COVID-19 vaccine. TCRdb keeps only in-frame clones here, not all; method: immunoSEQ multiplex PCR. The data show fewer than 110,000 clones, with around 90% seen just once and approximately 4.8% held by the top ten. The specimen was peripheral blood, collected 28 days after the second AZD1222 dose. The receptors originated from an adult who received the AZD1222 COVID-19 vaccine.

V gene TRBV9 combines with J gene TRBJ1-5, with a tentative D call TRBD1 (6 bases). The CDR3 sequence is 13 residues long. From germline, CDR1 is SGDLS and CDR2 YYNGEE. V lost 4 bases and J 4 bases, leaving 9 bases between the germline ends. The CDR3 DNA sequence: TGTGCCAGCAGCAGGACAGATAATCAGCCCCAGCATTTT. It translates to CASSRTDNQPQHF.

This chain joins TRBV10-3 and TRBJ2-2; D assignment may be TRBD1 or TRBD2 (5 bases each). Between the trimmed V and J ends, which lost 6 bases and 0 bases, there was a span of 14 bases. Germline V gene sequence: CDR1 ENHRY, CDR2 SYGVKD. The CDR3 is made up of 16 amino acids. CDR3 DNA: TGTGCCATCAGCTCCTCCAGGGACGCGAACACCGGGGAGCTGTTTTTT. Encoded protein: CAISSSRDANTGELFF.

This chain links TRBV20-1 with TRBJ1-3, with TRBD1 identical over 12 bases. V was pared by 3 bases and J by 0 bases, with 12 bases of the junction left unmatched. There are 19 residues in the CDR3. CDR1 is DFQATT, CDR2 SNEGSKA, per germline (reference sequence). The CDR3 reads CSASHIPGQGANSGNTIYF. CDR3 DNA sequence: TGCAGTGCTAGTCATATACCGGGACAGGGGGCGAACTCTGGAAACACCATATATTTT.

The chain couples TRBV7-8 to TRBJ2-2; 12 bases align to TRBD1. The CDR3 sequence is 15 residues long. In germline, CDR1 is SGHVS, CDR2 FQNEAQ. Trimming removed 5 bases from V and 6 bases from J; junction bases left unmatched: 4. In DNA, the CDR3 is TGTGCCAGCAGCCTGGGACAGGGGGCGGCCGGGGAGCTGTTTTTT. Protein sequence: CASSLGQGAAGELFF. The whole variable domain, filled in from reference TRBV7-8 and TRBJ2-2, reads GAGVSQSPRYKVAKRGQDVALRCDPISGHVSLFWYQQALGQGPEFLTYFQNEAQLDKSGLPSDRFFAERPEGSVSTLKIQRTQQEDSAVYLCASSLGQGAAGELFFGEGSRLTVL.

The V and J genes are TRBV12-3 or TRBV12-4 and TRBJ2-7; D perhaps matches TRBD1 (5 bases). The CDR3 length is 12 residues. Trimming shortened V by 5 bases and J by 6 bases, and 11 bases separated the two germline ends. The DNA of the CDR3 is TGTGCCAGCAGTGTAGACAGTTCCGAGCAGTACTTC. Its translation: CASSVDSSEQYF.

The rearrangement uses TRBV6-6 and TRBJ1-1, with D perhaps TRBD1 (5 bases). The ends were cut back, 4 bases at V and 4 bases at J, with 13 bases in the middle. CDR3 length: 14 amino acids. From germline, CDR1 is MNHNY and CDR2 SVGAGI (reference sequence). The CDR3 region has the DNA TGTGCCAGCAGTTCCGTCCAGGGAAGCACTGAAGCTTTCTTT. This encodes CASSSVQGSTEAFF.

Only one count was recorded for this clone. The chain is built from TRBV10-2 and TRBJ1-5; D call uncertain. The CDR3 runs 14 residues. Germline CDR1 reads WSHSY; CDR2 reads SAAADI. With 4 bases removed from V and 4 bases from J, the gap between germline ends came to 11 bases. The CDR3 is CASSVASQNQPQHF. DNA of the CDR3: TGCGCCAGCAGTGTGGCCAGCCAAAATCAGCCCCAGCATTTT.

The gene calls are TRBV18 and TRBJ1-2; 8 bases align to TRBD1. Germline lookup yields CDR1 KGHSH and CDR2 LQKENI. This CDR3 has 15 residues. The V segment lost 6 bases and the J segment 0 bases; nucleotides outside the gene matches: 6. The CDR3 reads CASSPQGAANYGYTF. In DNA form, the CDR3 reads TGTGCCAGCTCCCCCCAGGGGGCAGCTAACTATGGCTACACCTTC.

The chain has TRBV5-6 and TRBJ1-1; tentative D call: TRBD1 (6 bases). Trimming left V 0 bases short and J 6 bases short, with 9 bases between. This CDR3 comprises 13 residues. CDR1 is SGHDT and CDR2 is YYEEEE in the germline V gene. The DNA of the CDR3 is TGTGCCAGCAGCTTGGGGTCAGGGGCTGAAGCTTTCTTT. It yields the protein CASSLGSGAEAFF.

The CDR3 loop reads CASSGGASYGYTF. The CDR3 nucleotides read TGTGCCAGCAGCGGGGGGGCAAGCTATGGCTACACCTTC. The rearrangement uses TRBV9 and TRBJ1-2; possible D gene TRBD1, 6 bases. The CDR3 extends over 13 amino acids. Trimming shortened V by 3 bases and J by 4 bases, and 10 bases separated the two germline ends. CDR1 is SGDLS and CDR2 is YYNGEE in the germline V gene. Supplemented by reference TRBV9 and TRBJ1-2, the full variable domain reads DSGVTQTPKHLITATGQRVTLRCSPRSGDLSVYWYQQSLDQGLQFLIQYYNGEERAKGNILERFSAQQFPDLHSELNLSSLELGDSALYFCASSGGASYGYTFGSGTRLTVV.

This clone occurred once. This chain connects TRBV11-2 to TRBJ2-1, with D possibly being TRBD1 (5 bases). CDR1 is SGHAT, CDR2 FQNNGV, per germline. This CDR3 region has 12 residues. V lost 0 bases, J lost 9 bases, and 6 bases lay in between. The CDR3 DNA sequence: TGTGCCAGCAGCTTAGATCAGGGTGAGCAGTTCTTC. Encoded protein: CASSLDQGEQFF.

The V gene is TRBV5-4, the J gene TRBJ1-5; tentative D call: TRBD1 (5 bases). The CDR3 is made up of 13 amino acids. Deletions cut 2 bases from V and 4 bases from J, with 7 bases between. From germline, CDR1 is SGHNT and CDR2 YYREEE (reference sequence). CDR3 DNA: TGTGCCAGCAGCTTCGACAGAAATCAGCCCCAGCATTTT. Translation gives CASSFDRNQPQHF.

The chain joins TRBV7-9 to TRBJ2-7; D not resolved. The germline gives CDR1 SEHNR, CDR2 FQNEAQ (reference sequence). Trimming pared 4 bases from V and 2 bases from J, leaving 15 bases between. The CDR3 length is 15 residues. The DNA for the CDR3 is TGTGCCAGCAGCTCGGTTGCCAGAATACCCTACGAGCAGTACTTC. Residues: CASSSVARIPYEQYF.